This T cell receptor (beta chain) came from a study of shared clonotypes between healthy human individuals. Study findings and constraints: Among donors, sharing of clonotypes was expected to be affected by sequencing depth. Generally, naive subsets came out with larger estimated richness than memory subsets.

Produced via immunoSEQ multiplex PCR; TCRdb's table is partial and in-frame only. This table has roughly 2.6 million clones, roughly 92% appearing once. The V and J ends lost 3 bases and 4 bases respectively, with 21 bases between them. There are 16 residues in the CDR3. From germline, CDR1 is GTSNPN and CDR2 SVGIG (reference sequence). Points on this clone: Its target is unknown.

Specimen: naive CD4+ T cells sorted from blood. Described subset: CD45RA+ positively selected. This chain uses TRBV30 with TRBJ2-5; D may be TRBD1 or TRBD2 (7 bases each). This receptor was identified in a young man in good health. The CDR3 loop reads CAWSPAGRGRGETQYF. CDR3 nucleotides: TGTGCCTGGAGCCCCGCGGGGAGGGGGCGAGGAGAGACCCAGTACTTC.